This T cell receptor beta chain appears in the sequencing data of a study of cytomegalovirus exposure and HLA in healthy donors. Study-wide points: Under in vitro conditions, three CMV-associated chains were confirmed as specific for CMV antigens. Investigators reported approximately 150 TCR beta chains as tied to cytomegalovirus.

CDR3 length: 21 residues. The ends lost 0 bases at V and 2 bases at J; junction bases unmatched: 20. Germline CDR1 is SGDLS and CDR2 is YYNGEE. The data were produced by immunoSEQ multiplex PCR, yet TCRdb's version contains in-frame clones alone and is incomplete. Among fewer than 350,000 clones, roughly 90% were seen once, and the ten largest hold about 0.9%. As to this clone: The antigen is not known.

The origin of this receptor is a woman in her late teens or twenties in good health and CMV-seronegative. Sequences were obtained from PBMCs. This rearrangement joins TRBV9 to TRBJ2-5; 9 bases line up with TRBD2. The CDR3 DNA follows: TGTGCCAGCAGCGTAGCTTGGGGACTAGCATTACGTCAGGGGCCTCAAGAGACCCAGTACTTC. Translation: CASSVAWGLALRQGPQETQYF.